This TCR beta chain was identified in a study of T cells in Graves' hyperthyroidism and ophthalmopathy. Study results and caveats: Model predictions of ophthalmopathy came a median approximately 6.5 months before onset.

The table lists this clonotype with a few counts. The antigen is undetermined. Germline values: CDR1 SGHTA, CDR2 FQGTGA. CDR3 length: 13 amino acids. Trimming left V 1 base short and J 8 bases short, with 8 bases between. What was amplified from RNA transcripts were TCR beta CDR3 regions. In the first-round RT-PCR of the TCR CDR3, the HTBI primer set was used. TCRdb reprocessed the multiplex PCR reads with MiXCR, giving one entry per CDR3 protein. The data hold 400,000 to 550,000 distinct CDR3 sequences, with approximately 15% observed a single time. The chain employs TRBV7-3 and TRBJ1-4; no clear D. Sequencing was performed on blood. This clonotype was sampled from a woman between 18 and 30 years old with Graves' hyperthyroidism. CDR3 coding DNA: TGTGCCAGCAGCTTAAGTAGAGAGGAAAAACTGTTTTTT. Translated: CASSLSREEKLFF.